These 19 T cell receptor beta chains were all obtained from the same sample, sequenced in a study of T cell repertoires in cytomegalovirus infection. TCRdb itself ran the reads through MiXCR, one entry per CDR3 protein. The sample comprises around 740,000 distinct CDR3 sequences, 35% of which are singletons, and 2.8% rests with the top ten. Input material: PBMCs. The receptors shown here come from a human donor in good health (CMV status not recorded). Some clones in this sample may be carry-over from other donors' samples.

V gene TRBV7-9 combines with J gene TRBJ2-7; TRBD1 is a possible D gene (5 bases). Germline V gene data show CDR1 as SEHNR and CDR2 as FQNEAQ (reference sequence). V was shortened by 5 bases and J by 0 bases, with 17 bases between the two germline ends. The CDR3 has 16 amino acids. The CDR3 DNA reads as TGTGCCAGCAGCCCGCCCGGTGGGGCCCGCTCCTACGAGCAGTACTTC. This encodes CASSPPGGARSYEQYF.

The DNA for the CDR3 is TGCGCCAGCAGCGCTCAGGGACCCCAACTCTATGGCTACACCTTC. It encodes CASSAQGPQLYGYTF. The chain employs TRBV4-1 and TRBJ1-2; TRBD1 is a possible D gene (5 bases). Germline values: CDR1 MGHRA, CDR2 YSYEKL. The CDR3 is 15 amino acids. Trimming removed 5 bases from V and 4 bases from J, with 17 bases in between.

This clonotype is a singleton in its sample. The conserved phenylalanine or tryptophan is not found at the CDR3 terminus, so this likely reflects a read error. The chain uses TRBV6-6 and TRBJ2-1; 10 bases are a match to TRBD2. This CDR3 spans 16 amino acids. After removal of 2 bases from V and 6 bases from J, the junction contained 7 bases not matched to a gene. Germline loops: CDR1 MNHNY, CDR2 SVGAGI (reference sequence). The CDR3 DNA follows: TGTGCCAGCAGTTACGGCTCAGCGGGGGGGACCAATGAGCAGTTCTCC. It encodes CASSYGSAGGTNEQFS.

The chain carries TRBV12-3 or TRBV12-4 and TRBJ1-5, with TRBD1 matching 7 bases. CDR3 length: 15 amino acids. The V gene end was trimmed by 3 bases and the J gene end by 4 bases; junction bases not matched to a gene: 6. The CDR3 region has the DNA TGTGCCAGCAGTTTGAGCGGGACAGTTAATCAGCCCCAGCATTTT. Encoded protein: CASSLSGTVNQPQHF.

This chain links TRBV4-1 with TRBJ2-1, with 9 bases lining up with TRBD2. The trim removed 3 bases at V and 9 bases at J, leaving 9 bases unmatched. The V gene's germline CDR1 is MGHRA and CDR2 YSYEKL. This CDR3 is built from 15 residues. CDR3 sequence (DNA): TGCGCCAGCAGCCATCAAGCGGGAGGAGGAGGTGAGCAGTTCTTC. Amino acid sequence: CASSHQAGGGGEQFF.

The genes are TRBV6-2 or TRBV6-3 and TRBJ2-2; 14 bases fit TRBD2. The CDR3 runs to 18 residues. Germline loops: CDR1 MNHEY, CDR2 SVGEGT. Trimming at V came to 4 bases and at J to 4 bases, leaving 8 bases not matched to a gene. Here the CDR3 reads CASSSPTSGGAITGELFF. CDR3 bases: TGTGCCAGCAGTTCTCCGACTAGCGGGGGGGCGATCACCGGGGAGCTGTTTTTT.

The V gene is TRBV7-3, the J gene TRBJ2-1, with 7 bases identical to TRBD2. Germline assignment: CDR1 SGHTA and CDR2 FQGTGA. This CDR3 contains 15 residues. V lost 7 bases to trimming and J lost 6 bases; unmatched junction nucleotides: 12. CDR3 region: CASTRHGGSPNEQFF. The CDR3 nucleotides read TGTGCCAGCACCAGGCACGGGGGGTCGCCCAATGAGCAGTTCTTC.

This clonotype was counted only a few times. This sequence joins TRBV7-9 and TRBJ2-6, with unresolved D. V was cut by 5 bases and J by 0 bases, with 11 bases left in between. This CDR3 contains 16 residues. The germline CDR1 and CDR2 sequences are SEHNR and FQNEAQ (reference sequence). CDR3: CASSPLGSSGANVLTF. The CDR3 DNA sequence: TGTGCCAGCAGCCCCCTGGGCTCCTCTGGGGCCAACGTCCTGACTTTC.

Of note for this clonotype: Lacking the conserved final phenylalanine or tryptophan, this CDR3 likely reflects a read error. The DNA is omitted, as the CDR3 cannot be located on it reliably, and the CDR3 follows TCRdb's listing. The genes are TRBV7-2 and TRBJ1-2; TRBD1, as called in the table, went unchecked against the DNA. Germline-derived CDR1 and CDR2 are SGHTA and FQGNSA. The CDR3 is 15 amino acids in total, end residues counted. CDR3 amino acids: CASSPRGRGHYGYTL.

Turning to this clonotype: This may come from a read error, since a much larger clone is one base off. CDR3 sequence reads: CASSLAPGLAGGAVDEQLF. For the CDR3, the DNA is TGTGCCAGCAGCTTAGCCCCGGGACTAGCGGGAGGGGCTGTGGATGAGCAGTTATTC. The V call is TRBV7-2, the J call TRBJ2-1; 16 nucleotides agree with TRBD2. Looked up from germline, CDR1 is SGHTA and CDR2 is FQGNSA. This CDR3 is built from 19 residues.

This clonotype was seen a few times. This chain links TRBV5-1 with TRBJ2-3; TRBD2 matches at 7 bases. V gave up 2 bases and J gave up 0 bases; unmatched junction bases: 15. The length of the CDR3 is 19 residues. Germline CDR1 and CDR2: SGHRS and YFSETQ. The CDR3 here is CASSLGRVLSGVSTDTQYF. DNA for the CDR3: TGCGCCAGCAGCTTAGGACGGGTACTCAGCGGGGTCAGCACAGATACGCAGTATTTT. Full variable domain (rest looked up from reference TRBV5-1 and TRBJ2-3): KAGVTQTPRYLIKTRGQQVTLSCSPISGHRSVSWYQQTPGQGLQFLFEYFSETQRNKGNFPGRFSGRQFSNSRSEMNVSTLELGDSALYLCASSLGRVLSGVSTDTQYFGPGTRLTVL.

In this sample, this clonotype turned up a few times. The chain links TRBV13 to TRBJ1-6; D not resolved. V shed 6 bases and J shed 5 bases, with 5 bases lying between them. The CDR3 is made up of 12 amino acids. The germline gives CDR1 PRHDT, CDR2 FYEKMQ (reference sequence). CDR3 in amino acids: CASRLNNSPLHF. The CDR3 nucleotides read TGTGCCAGCAGACTAAATAATTCACCCCTCCACTTT.

This clonotype has at least ten counts. The chain couples TRBV28 to TRBJ2-1; 7 nucleotides line up with TRBD2. Germline assignment: CDR1 MDHEN and CDR2 SYDVKM. The CDR3 runs 17 residues. J gave up 3 bases and V 8 bases, and 16 bases lay outside the gene matches. This CDR3 reads CASVPPLGSGNYNEQFF. As DNA, the CDR3 is TGTGCCAGCGTTCCCCCACTCGGGAGCGGGAACTACAATGAGCAGTTCTTC.

In its sample, this clonotype was seen a few times. The V and J genes are TRBV7-9 and TRBJ2-5; 8 positions agree with TRBD1. With 6 bases clipped from V and 2 bases from J, the junction kept 5 bases outside the gene matches. The CDR3 contains 14 residues. CDR1 is SEHNR, CDR2 FQNEAQ, per germline (reference sequence). The CDR3 here is CASRRTGIQETQYF. The CDR3 DNA sequence: TGTGCCAGCAGAAGGACAGGGATTCAAGAGACCCAGTACTTC.

J is TRBJ2-3 and V is TRBV28; D unclear. The V gene's germline CDR1 is MDHEN and CDR2 SYDVKM. V gave up 7 bases and J gave up 2 bases, with 22 bases separating them. The length of the CDR3 is 17 residues. The CDR3 bases are TGTGCCAGCATGAACAATCGAATGGCGGTTAACACAGATACGCAGTATTTT. Translating it yields CASMNNRMAVNTDTQYF. The full variable domain, its missing parts supplied by reference TRBV28 and TRBJ2-3, is DVKVTQSSRYLVKRTGEKVFLECVQDMDHENMFWYRQDPGLGLRLIYFSYDVKMKEKGDIPEGYSVSREKKERFSLILESASTNQTSMYLCASMNNRMAVNTDTQYFGPGTRLTVL.

This clonotype was found a few times. The chain employs TRBV7-2 and TRBJ2-1; 11 bases align to TRBD2. The CDR3 extends over 16 amino acids. J gave up 6 bases and V 1 base, and 5 bases lay outside the gene matches. From germline, CDR1 is SGHTA and CDR2 FQGNSA. CDR3 amino acids: CASSLGGTSGGNEQFF. As DNA, the CDR3 is TGTGCCAGCAGCTTAGGGGGGACTAGCGGCGGCAATGAGCAGTTCTTC.

The V call is TRBV2, the J call TRBJ1-5; TRBD1 matches at 9 bases. Unmatched junction bases numbered 5, after V lost 6 bases and J lost 5 bases. CDR3 length equals 14 residues. Germline loops: CDR1 SNHLY, CDR2 FYNNEI. CDR3 protein: CASSQGTGHQPQHF. The CDR3 region has the DNA TGTGCCAGCAGCCAAGGGACAGGGCATCAGCCCCAGCATTTT. The entire variable domain, with the rest obtained from reference TRBV2 and TRBJ1-5, is as follows: EPEVTQTPSHQVTQMGQEVILRCVPISNHLYFYWYRQILGQKVEFLVSFYNNEISEKSEIFDDQFSVERPDGSNFTLKIRSTKLEDSAMYFCASSQGTGHQPQHFGDGTRLSIL.

Concerning this clonotype: One end of the junction is discordant with germline, which a read error may explain. This rearrangement joins TRBV20-1 to TRBJ1-2; D gene unclear. The CDR3 has 12 residues. Germline V lookup: CDR1 DFQATT, CDR2 SNEGSKA (reference sequence). The CDR3, as DNA: TGCAGTGCTAATCGCGGTGAGGTGGGCTACCCCTTC. Translating gives CSANRGEVGYPF.

This sequence joins TRBV25-1 and TRBJ2-1, with 9 bases lining up with TRBD2. The ends lost 4 bases at V and 5 bases at J; junction bases unmatched: 12. Germline V gene lookup returns CDR1 MGHDK and CDR2 SYGVNS. The CDR3 has 17 residues. For the CDR3, the DNA is TGTGCCAGCAGTGGAGACCTTAGCGGGAGACTTAACAATGAGCAGTTCTTC. Translation gives CASSGDLSGRLNNEQFF.